The T cell receptor (beta chain) described here comes from a study of graft-versus-host responses after intestinal transplantation. Whole-study context: Multivisceral, liver-intestinal, or isolated intestinal grafts went to recipients. Every recipient underwent anti-thymocyte globulin induction, then tacrolimus and steroids for two to three years. Study-level findings and limits: Peak levels of circulating GvH clones tracked with early post-transplant HvG declines. Among recipient marrow samples, GvH clones were found; some appeared first in ileum or blood.

Notes on this clone: Its antigen is not known.

Data came from immunoSEQ multiplex PCR; TCRdb stores just in-frame clones and leaves some out. The sample comprises approximately 89,000 clones, roughly 91% of which are singletons, and about 1.1% rests with the top ten. The sequences come from unstimulated CD8+ T cells sorted from spleen or lymph node cells, collected before transplant. This clonotype originated in a human donor who was the organ donor for an intestinal transplant.

This chain's CDR3 is CASSPTSLAFF. The DNA of the CDR3 is TGTGCCAGCAGCCCCACTTCGTTGGCTTTCTTT. This chain uses TRBV7-9 with TRBJ1-1; no definite D call. Between the trimmed V and J ends, which lost 5 bases and 11 bases, there was a span of 12 bases. The CDR3 is made up of 11 amino acids. The V gene's germline CDR1 is SEHNR and CDR2 FQNEAQ (reference sequence).